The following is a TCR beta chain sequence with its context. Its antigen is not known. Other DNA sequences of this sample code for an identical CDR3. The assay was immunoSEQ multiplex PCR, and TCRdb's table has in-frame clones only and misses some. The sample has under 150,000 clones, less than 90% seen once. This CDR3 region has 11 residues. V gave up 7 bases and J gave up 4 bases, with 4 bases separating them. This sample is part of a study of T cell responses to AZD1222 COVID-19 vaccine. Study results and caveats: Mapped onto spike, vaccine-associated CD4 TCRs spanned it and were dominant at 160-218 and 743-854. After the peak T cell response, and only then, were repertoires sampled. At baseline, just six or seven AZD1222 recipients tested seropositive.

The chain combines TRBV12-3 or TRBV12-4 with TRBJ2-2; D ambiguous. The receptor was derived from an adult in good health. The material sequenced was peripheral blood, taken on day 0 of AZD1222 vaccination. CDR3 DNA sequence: TGTGCCAGCAAAGGCACCGGGGAGCTGTTTTTT. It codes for CASKGTGELFF.